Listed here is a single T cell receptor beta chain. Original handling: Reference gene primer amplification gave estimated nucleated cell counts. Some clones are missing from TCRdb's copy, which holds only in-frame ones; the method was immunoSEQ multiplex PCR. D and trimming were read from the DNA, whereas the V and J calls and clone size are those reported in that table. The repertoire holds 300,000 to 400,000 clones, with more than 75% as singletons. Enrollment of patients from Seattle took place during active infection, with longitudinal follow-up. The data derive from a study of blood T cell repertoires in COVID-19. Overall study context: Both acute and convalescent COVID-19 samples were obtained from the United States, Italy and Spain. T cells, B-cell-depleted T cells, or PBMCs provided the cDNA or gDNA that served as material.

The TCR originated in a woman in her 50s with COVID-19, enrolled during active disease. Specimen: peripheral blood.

The CDR3 sequence: CASSGQASTEAFF. The CDR3 DNA follows: TGTGCCAGCAGCGGACAGGCAAGCACTGAAGCTTTCTTT. This chain connects TRBV7-2 to TRBJ1-1; 7 bases are shared with TRBD1. CDR3 size: 13 residues. The germline V gene encodes CDR1 SGHTA and CDR2 FQGNSA. With 5 bases clipped from V and 4 bases from J, the junction kept 4 bases outside the gene matches.